The rows below give T cell receptor beta chains drawn from one sample of a study of T cell repertoires in cytomegalovirus infection. No antigen is known for these receptors. TCRdb re-analysed the reads in MiXCR, keeping a single row per CDR3 protein. The data contain about 120,000 distinct CDR3 sequences, about 9.5% of them singletons. Material: PBMCs, sequenced either directly or after in vitro stimulation (not recorded which). Every receptor here comes from a human donor in good health (CMV status not recorded). Some clones in this sample may be carry-over from other donors' samples. Each CDR3 is given with its conserved first and last residue. Fields, in order: D gene, V gene, J gene, clone size, CDR3 DNA, CDR3 protein. D genes are given only for firm matches. Clone size is not always given. Where it is, it says once, few, many or a class for expanded clones.

-	TRBV7-8	TRBJ2-2	few	TGTGCCAGCAGCTTCAACGGGGAGCTGTTTTTT	CASSFNGELFF
-	TRBV2	TRBJ2-3	-	TGTGCCAGCAGTGAAGTGGGTGCGCAGTATTTT	CASSEVGAQYF
TRBD2	TRBV12-3/TRBV12-4	TRBJ2-3	many	TGTGCCAGCAGTTTAGTGGTTATGGGAGGGACAGATACGCAGTATTTT	CASSLVVMGGTDTQYF
TRBD1	TRBV7-2	TRBJ1-2	-	TGTGCCAGCAGCACCTACAGGGGCGGCTATGGCTACACCTTC	CASSTYRGGYGYTF
TRBD2	TRBV10-2	TRBJ2-1	many	TGCGCCAGCAGTGAGGGAGAACTAGCGGGAGTAACTGAGCAGTTCTTC	CASSEGELAGVTEQFF
TRBD2	TRBV2	TRBJ2-1	many	TGTGCCAGCAGTGAGGGGACTAGCGGCTACAATGAGCAGTTCTTC	CASSEGTSGYNEQFF
-	TRBV7-9	TRBJ2-3	many	TGTGCCAGCAGCTTACCCCACACAGATACGCAGTATTTT	CASSLPHTDTQYF
-	TRBV6-2/TRBV6-3	TRBJ1-1	few	TGTGCCAGCAGTACCCTCCGAAGCATGAACACTGAAGCTTTCTTT	CASSTLRSMNTEAFF
TRBD2	TRBV24-1	TRBJ2-3	many	TGTGCCACCAGTGAATCCCGGACTAGCGGTAGCACAGATACGCAGTATTTT	CATSESRTSGSTDTQYF
-	TRBV7-8	TRBJ2-1	many	TGTGCCAGCAGCTTAGGGGCCTACAATGAGCAGTTCTTC	CASSLGAYNEQFF
-	TRBV7-2	TRBJ2-3	many	TGTGCCAGCAGCTTTTCGCTTTTAAACACAGATACGCAGTATTTT	CASSFSLLNTDTQYF
-	TRBV10-3	TRBJ2-6	-	TGTGCCACCCACCTTCAAGGGGCCAACGTCCTGACTTTC	CATHLQGANVLTF
-	TRBV29-1	TRBJ1-1	-	TGCAGCGTTAGGAGGTCGGACACTGAAGCTTTCTTT	CSVRRSDTEAFF
TRBD1	TRBV5-1	TRBJ1-1	-	TGCGCCAGCAGCGACGGGACAGGAGTGGGCGCTGTAGCTTTCTTT	CASSDGTGVGAVAFF
-	TRBV19	TRBJ1-2	-	TGTGCCAGTACCCCAGGGTGGAGTAATACCGCTCATAGTGCTAACTATGGCTACACCTTC	CASTPGWSNTAHSANYGYTF
-	TRBV24-1	TRBJ2-2	many	TGTGCCACCAGTGATTTGACGGGAGCGGGCGGGGAGCTGTTTTTT	CATSDLTGAGGELFF
-	TRBV27	TRBJ2-7	few	TGTGCCAGCAGTTTATCGGGAAACAAACTCGAGCAGTACTTC	CASSLSGNKLEQYF
TRBD1	TRBV12-5	TRBJ1-1	many	TGTGCTAGTGGTTCGCAGGGGGGAAACACTGAAGCTTTCTTT	CASGSQGGNTEAFF
TRBD1	TRBV6-1	TRBJ1-1	many	TGTGCCAGCAGTGCGCAAGACAGGGCTAAGACTGAAGCTTTCTTT	CASSAQDRAKTEAFF
-	TRBV4-3	TRBJ1-2	-	TGCGCCAGCAGCCAACGGGGACGGATCACCTATGGCTACACCTTC	CASSQRGRITYGYTF
TRBD1	TRBV15	TRBJ2-7	-	TGTGCCACCAGCATCCGGGACAGGGGAGGGGACGAGCAGTACTTC	CATSIRDRGGDEQYF
-	TRBV7-2	TRBJ2-1	-	TGTGCCAGCAGCTTAATTCCGGACAATGAGCAGTTCTTC	CASSLIPDNEQFF
-	TRBV7-2	TRBJ1-2	many	TGTGCCAGCAGCTTAGCGCATAGAGGGGTCAACTATGGCTACACCTTC	CASSLAHRGVNYGYTF
-	TRBV27	TRBJ1-2	-	TGTGCCAGCAAGGGGGCTAACTATGGCTACACCTTC	CASKGANYGYTF
-	TRBV11-3	TRBJ2-5	few	TGTGCCAGCAGCTTTTTTTGGGATGGAGAGTACCAAGAGACCCAGTACTTC	CASSFFWDGEYQETQYF
TRBD1	TRBV27	TRBJ1-4	-	TGTGCCAGCGGGGCTAACAGGGGTAGGGAAAAACTGTTTTTT	CASGANRGREKLFF
TRBD2	TRBV6-6	TRBJ2-3	-	TGTGCCAGCAGTTACTCGACCAGCGGGAGGACAGATACGCAGTATTTT	CASSYSTSGRTDTQYF
TRBD1	TRBV19	TRBJ2-1	few	TGTGCTTCCCGGGACAGGGGGCAAAATGAGCAGTTCTTC	CASRDRGQNEQFF
-	TRBV20-1	TRBJ2-1	many	TGCAGTGCTATTATTAGTGATAGTAGTGAGCAGTTCTTC	CSAIISDSSEQFF
TRBD1	TRBV12-3/TRBV12-4	TRBJ1-2	-	TGTGCCAGCACAACAGGGGGCCAAAAGGATGGCTACACCTTC	CASTTGGQKDGYTF
-	TRBV19	TRBJ1-2	few	TGTGCCAGTATTTCCGACATGGCAACAGGATATGGCTACACCTTC	CASISDMATGYGYTF
TRBD1	TRBV5-4	TRBJ2-6	-	TGTGCCAGCAGCCCTCCGACAGGGGCATTCCCTGGGGCCAACGTCCTGACTTTC	CASSPPTGAFPGANVLTF
TRBD1	TRBV19	TRBJ1-2	-	TGTGCCAGTAGTGACCCCGGGACAGGGTTCCACGGCTACACCTTC	CASSDPGTGFHGYTF
-	TRBV27	TRBJ1-3	many	TGTGCCAGCAGTTCTCCGTGCCTCAAAGGGGGTTTTTTGAGCTCTGGAAACACCATATATTTT	CASSSPCLKGGFLSSGNTIYF
-	TRBV4-1	TRBJ2-6	-	TGTGCCAGCAGCCCGGCCAGCGGCTTCTCTCGGGCCAACGTCCTGACTTTC	CASSPASGFSRANVLTF
-	TRBV7-6	TRBJ2-3	-	TGTGCCAGCAGCCCCCGGGGGGCGTTCACAGATACGCAGTATTTT	CASSPRGAFTDTQYF
TRBD2	TRBV12-3/TRBV12-4	TRBJ2-1	-	TGTGCCAGCAGTTCTCGTGGACTAGCGGGTCTCGATGAGCAGTTCTTC	CASSSRGLAGLDEQFF
-	TRBV7-8	TRBJ2-7	-	TGTGCCAGCAGCTTAGGGGGGGCCAAATACTTC	CASSLGGAKYF
-	TRBV12-3/TRBV12-4	TRBJ2-1	-	TGTGCCAGCAGTTTAAAGGGCGGGATTACTACCAATGAGCAGTTCTTC	CASSLKGGITTNEQFF
-	TRBV6-5	TRBJ1-2	few	TGTGCCAGCAGTTACGACAGGCCCTCGGGGGGCTACACCTTC	CASSYDRPSGGYTF
-	TRBV5-1	TRBJ2-5	-	TGCGCCAGCAGTCTCCCCGGCCAAGAGACCCAGTACTTC	CASSLPGQETQYF
-	TRBV5-4	TRBJ2-7	once	TGTGCCAGCAGCTTCGTTAGCGGATTTTCCTACGAGCAGTACTTC	CASSFVSGFSYEQYF
-	TRBV7-2	TRBJ1-1	-	TGTGCCAGCAGCTTAAACACAGGTGTTGAAGCTTTCTTT	CASSLNTGVEAFF
-	TRBV5-8	TRBJ2-1	many	TGTGCCAGCAGCTTGCGAGCTAGCTCCTACAATGAGCAGTTCTTC	CASSLRASSYNEQFF
-	TRBV6-4	TRBJ2-2	-	TGTGCCAGCAGACTAGATTCGAACACCGGGGAGCTGTTTTTT	CASRLDSNTGELFF
TRBD1	TRBV6-2/TRBV6-3	TRBJ1-5	many	TGTGCCAGCGCGGACAGGGATAATCAGCCCCAGCATTTT	CASADRDNQPQHF
-	TRBV12-3/TRBV12-4	TRBJ1-4	many	TGTGCCAGCCGGACCTTTGGACTTCAGGAAAAACTGTTTTTT	CASRTFGLQEKLFF